One sample yielded the 14 T cell receptor beta chains listed below, sequenced in a study of radiation and T cells in renal cell carcinoma. Time point in this sample: blood 4 weeks post-SBRT, at nephrectomy. The treatment here: 15 Gy SBRT to primary tumor, nephrectomy 4 weeks later. Method: immunoSEQ multiplex PCR; TCRdb's copy keeps in-frame clones and lacks some. The sample records roughly 160,000 clones, 88% being singletons. Here the sequenced sample was blood, taken from a patient whose treatment included radiotherapy and nephrectomy. The receptor set was obtained from a woman in her 50s with renal cell carcinoma.

V is TRBV7-2 and J is TRBJ2-5; D could derive from TRBD1 or TRBD2 (5 bases each). The CDR3 spans 13 residues. Deletions cut 2 bases from V and 5 bases from J, with 9 bases between. Germline CDR1 SGHTA, CDR2 FQGNSA. This CDR3 is CASSLLWGETQYF. The CDR3 region has the DNA TGTGCCAGCAGCTTATTGTGGGGGGAGACCCAGTACTTC.

The V and J genes are TRBV15 and TRBJ2-5; D unclear. From germline, CDR1 is LNHNV and CDR2 YYDKDF (reference sequence). The CDR3 runs to 15 residues. The V end lost 3 bases, the J end lost 2 bases, and 13 bases lay between the germline ends. CDR3 in DNA: TGTGCCACCAGCAGGGTCAGACTTCTACAAGAGACCCAGTACTTC. Translating gives CATSRVRLLQETQYF.

In this sample, this clone turned up once. The V call is TRBV6-1, the J call TRBJ2-5; unclear D gene. V lost 7 bases to trimming and J lost 2 bases, with 11 bases between them. Germline CDR1 and CDR2: MNHNS and SASEGT. The CDR3 sequence is 13 residues long. Here the CDR3 DNA reads TGTGCCAGCACTTTCCAGAGACAAGAGACCCAGTACTTC. Encoded protein: CASTFQRQETQYF.

The genes are TRBV30 and TRBJ2-7, with D unresolved. The ends were cut back, 3 bases at V and 6 bases at J, with 18 bases in the middle. In germline, CDR1 is GTSNPN, CDR2 SVGIG (reference sequence). CDR3 length: 14 amino acids. In DNA, the CDR3 is TGTGCCTGGAGAGGTCGAAGCATAACGGTCGAGCAGTACTTC. Residues: CAWRGRSITVEQYF.

The chain couples TRBV7-3 to TRBJ1-5; D possibly corresponds to TRBD1 (5 bases). The CDR3 covers 13 residues. Looked up from germline, CDR1 is SGHTA and CDR2 is FQGTGA. Between the trimmed V and J ends, which lost 5 bases and 5 bases, there was a span of 10 bases. The CDR3 bases are TGTGCCAGCAGCGCTGGAGGGGATCAGCCCCAGCATTTT. Amino acids: CASSAGGDQPQHF.

J is TRBJ1-1 and V is TRBV9, with D unclear. Germline CDR1 and CDR2: SGDLS and YYNGEE. The CDR3 loop spans 14 amino acids. The ends were cut back, 5 bases at V and 4 bases at J, with 15 bases in the middle. CDR3 sequence reads: CASSVLGWGTEAFF. Written as DNA, the CDR3 is TGTGCCAGCAGTGTGTTGGGGTGGGGCACTGAAGCTTTCTTT.

The rearrangement uses TRBV5-1 and TRBJ2-3, with D possibly being TRBD2 (5 bases). This CDR3 has 14 amino acids. Germline V gene lookup returns CDR1 SGHRS and CDR2 YFSETQ. Trimming left V 4 bases short and J 9 bases short, with 18 bases between. CDR3 in amino acids: CASSNTQTTPTQYF. CDR3 DNA: TGCGCCAGCAGCAATACCCAGACTACCCCAACGCAGTATTTT.

V is TRBV7-2 and J is TRBJ1-5, with D possibly being TRBD1 (5 bases). Trimming stripped 1 base from V and 2 bases from J, with 15 bases between. The CDR3 covers 17 residues. Germline loops: CDR1 SGHTA, CDR2 FQGNSA. The CDR3 DNA sequence: TGTGCCAGCAGCTTAGGAGACATTACCAGGGGCAATCAGCCCCAGCATTTT. It codes for CASSLGDITRGNQPQHF.

J is TRBJ1-6 and V is TRBV15; D is perhaps TRBD1 (5 bases). Trimming took 0 bases from V and 7 from J, leaving 13 bases between them. Germline CDR1 reads LNHNV; CDR2 reads YYDKDF (reference sequence). The CDR3 has 16 residues. The CDR3 loop reads CATSRDWAGSNSPLHF. In DNA, the CDR3 is TGTGCCACCAGCAGAGATTGGGCAGGGTCCAATTCACCCCTCCACTTT.

The rearrangement links TRBV7-8 to TRBJ2-2; D might be TRBD2 (7 bases). Looked up from germline, CDR1 is SGHVS and CDR2 is FQNEAQ. V was shortened by 5 bases and J by 3 bases, with 19 bases between the two germline ends. CDR3 length equals 17 residues. In nucleotides, the CDR3 is TGTGCCAGCAGCCCCGACTCCGGGGGGCCCGACACCGGGGAGCTGTTTTTT. This translates into CASSPDSGGPDTGELFF.

The V gene is TRBV7-9, the J gene TRBJ2-1; 7 bases line up with TRBD2. The germline gives CDR1 SEHNR, CDR2 FQNEAQ (reference sequence). V was pared by 0 bases and J by 2 bases, with 1 base of the junction left unmatched. The CDR3 sequence is 15 residues long. CDR3 in DNA: TGTGCCAGCAGCTTAGCTAGCGGGCCCTACAATGAGCAGTTCTTC. It translates to CASSLASGPYNEQFF.

The V call is TRBV18, the J call TRBJ1-2; D gene ambiguous. This CDR3 has 14 amino acids. The V and J ends lost 1 base and 6 bases respectively, with 12 bases between them. CDR1 and CDR2 from the germline V gene are KGHSH and LQKENI. CDR3 nucleotides: TGTGCCAGCTCACCACGTCCCCAATTTGATGGCTACACCTTC. This translates into CASSPRPQFDGYTF.

This chain uses TRBV18 with TRBJ1-5, with D unclear. V lost 3 bases to trimming and J lost 4 bases, with 7 bases between them. Germline V lookup: CDR1 KGHSH, CDR2 LQKENI. The CDR3 extends over 13 amino acids. Written as DNA, the CDR3 is TGTGCCAGCTCACCGTCTGAAAATCAGCCCCAGCATTTT. Its translation is CASSPSENQPQHF.

The DNA for the CDR3 is TGTGCCAGCAGCCAAGGATCCAATCAGCCCCAGCATTTT. Translation: CASSQGSNQPQHF. The chain recombines TRBV7-6 with TRBJ1-5; D is unclear. In germline, CDR1 is SGHVS, CDR2 FNYEAQ. This CDR3 has 13 residues. V was trimmed by 5 bases and J by 3 bases, leaving 8 bases between them.